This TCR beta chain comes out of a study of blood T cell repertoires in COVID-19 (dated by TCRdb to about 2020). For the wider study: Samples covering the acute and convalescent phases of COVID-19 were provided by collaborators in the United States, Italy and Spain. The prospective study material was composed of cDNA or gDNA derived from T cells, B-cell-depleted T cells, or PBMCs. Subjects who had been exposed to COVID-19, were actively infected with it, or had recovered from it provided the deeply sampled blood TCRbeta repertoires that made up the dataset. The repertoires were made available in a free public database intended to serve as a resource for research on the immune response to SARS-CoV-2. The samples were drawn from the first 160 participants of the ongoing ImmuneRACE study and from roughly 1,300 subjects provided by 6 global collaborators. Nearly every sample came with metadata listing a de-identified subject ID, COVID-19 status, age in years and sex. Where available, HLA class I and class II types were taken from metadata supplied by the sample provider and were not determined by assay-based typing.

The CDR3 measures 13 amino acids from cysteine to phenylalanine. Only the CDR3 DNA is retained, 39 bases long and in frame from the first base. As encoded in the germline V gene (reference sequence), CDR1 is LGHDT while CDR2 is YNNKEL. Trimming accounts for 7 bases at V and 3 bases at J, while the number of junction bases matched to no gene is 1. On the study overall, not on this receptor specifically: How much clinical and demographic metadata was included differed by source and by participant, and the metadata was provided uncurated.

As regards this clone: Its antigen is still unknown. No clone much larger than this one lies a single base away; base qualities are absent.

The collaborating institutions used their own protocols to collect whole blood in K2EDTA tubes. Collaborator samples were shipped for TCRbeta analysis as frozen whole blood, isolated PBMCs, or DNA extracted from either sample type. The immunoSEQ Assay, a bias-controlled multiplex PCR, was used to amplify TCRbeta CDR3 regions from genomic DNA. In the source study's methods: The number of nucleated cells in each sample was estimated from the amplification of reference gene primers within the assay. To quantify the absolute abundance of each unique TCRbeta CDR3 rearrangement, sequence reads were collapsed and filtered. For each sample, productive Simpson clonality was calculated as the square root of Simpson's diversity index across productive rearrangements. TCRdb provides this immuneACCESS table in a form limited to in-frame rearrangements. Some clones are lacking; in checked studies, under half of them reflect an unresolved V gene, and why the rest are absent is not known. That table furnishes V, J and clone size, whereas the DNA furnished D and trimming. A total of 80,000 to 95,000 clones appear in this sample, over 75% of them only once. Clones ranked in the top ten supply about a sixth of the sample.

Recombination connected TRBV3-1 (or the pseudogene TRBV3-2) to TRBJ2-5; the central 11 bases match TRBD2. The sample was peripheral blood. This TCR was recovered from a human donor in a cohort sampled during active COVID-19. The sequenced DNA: TGTGCCAGCAAACTAGCGGGGGAAGAGACCCAGTACTTC. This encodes CASKLAGEETQYF.